This TCR beta chain was observed in a study of T cell repertoires in cytomegalovirus infection. Overall study: It can be stated that public TCR beta signatures indicated CMV infection as well as a matching HLA type. Findings of the study overall: People with CMV and the relevant HLA were identified by cumulative public TCR beta family frequency.

CDR1 is MNHNS, CDR2 SASEGT, per germline. This CDR3 has 17 amino acids. Trimming removed 5 bases from V and 7 bases from J, with 23 bases in between. Worth noting for this clonotype: Its antigen is unidentified.

TCRdb reprocessed the reads via MiXCR and lists one record per CDR3 protein. Of roughly 800,000 distinct CDR3 sequences listed, roughly 28% were seen once; the top ten hold roughly 13%. Material: cultured CD8+ T cells from PBMCs, obtained from culture after CMV antigen stimulation. V is TRBV6-1 and J is TRBJ2-2, with D possibly being TRBD2 (6 bases). The receptor was isolated from a human donor in good health (CMV status not recorded). Some clones in this sample may be carry-over from other donors' samples. CDR3 in amino acids: CASSSPTEGLWIGELFF. CDR3 in DNA: TGTGCCAGCAGTTCCCCTACGGAGGGACTCTGGATCGGGGAGCTGTTTTTT.